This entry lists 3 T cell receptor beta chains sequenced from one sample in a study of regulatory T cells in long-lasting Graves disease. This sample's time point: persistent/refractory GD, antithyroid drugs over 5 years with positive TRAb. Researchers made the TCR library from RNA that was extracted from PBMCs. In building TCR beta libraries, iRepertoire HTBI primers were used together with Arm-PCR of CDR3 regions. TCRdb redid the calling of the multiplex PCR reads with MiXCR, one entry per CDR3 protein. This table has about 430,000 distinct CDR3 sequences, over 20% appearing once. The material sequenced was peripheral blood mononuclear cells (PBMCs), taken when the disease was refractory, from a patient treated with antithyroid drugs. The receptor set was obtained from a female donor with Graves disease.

The CDR3 coding sequence is TGTGCCAGTAGGACCGGGACGCCGAACACTGAAGCTTTCTTT. Encoded protein: CASRTGTPNTEAFF. This chain links TRBV19 with TRBJ1-1, with D maybe TRBD1 (5 bases). Trimming cost V 6 bases and J 1 base, with 12 bases left between them. The germline CDR1 and CDR2 sequences are LNHDA and SQIVND (reference sequence). CDR3 length: 14 residues.

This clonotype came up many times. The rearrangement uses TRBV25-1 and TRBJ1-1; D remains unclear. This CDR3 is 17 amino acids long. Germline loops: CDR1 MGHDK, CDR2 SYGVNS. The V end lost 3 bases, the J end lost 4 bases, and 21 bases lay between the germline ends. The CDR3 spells CASSEFFVGAVSTEAFF. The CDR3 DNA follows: TGTGCCAGCAGTGAGTTTTTTGTCGGAGCCGTTAGCACTGAAGCTTTCTTT.

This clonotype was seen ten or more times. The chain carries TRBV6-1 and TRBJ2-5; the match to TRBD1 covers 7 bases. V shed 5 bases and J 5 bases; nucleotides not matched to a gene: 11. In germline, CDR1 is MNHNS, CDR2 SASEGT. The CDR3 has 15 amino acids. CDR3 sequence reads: CASSPDRAEYETQYF. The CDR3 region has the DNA TGTGCCAGCAGTCCCGACAGGGCGGAGTACGAGACCCAGTACTTC.